Listed here are 13 T cell receptor beta chains from one sample, sequenced in a study of PD-1 blockade in classical Hodgkin lymphoma. Time point here: cycle 4 day 1 (C4D1), after less than 7 weeks of nivolumab. Relapse was seen in all patients after autologous stem cell transplantation, and brentuximab vedotin exposure was variable. The table came from immunoSEQ multiplex PCR; TCRdb's copy has only in-frame clones and leaves some out. The sample contains 90,000 to 100,000 clones, around 78% of which appear only once. This specimen consisted of peripheral blood mononuclear cells (PBMCs), obtained before the fourth cycle of nivolumab. The receptors come from a human donor with classical Hodgkin lymphoma.

This sequence joins TRBV5-6 and TRBJ2-7; D unclear. V lost 0 bases, J lost 1 base, and 8 bases lay in between. Germline V CDR1 and CDR2: SGHDT, YYEEEE. This CDR3 is built from 14 residues. CDR3 protein: CASSLGAFSYEQYF. DNA for the CDR3: TGTGCCAGCAGCTTGGGGGCCTTTTCCTACGAGCAGTACTTC.

The chain couples TRBV9 to TRBJ2-7; a possible D gene is TRBD1 (6 bases). Germline values: CDR1 SGDLS, CDR2 YYNGEE. CDR3 length: 14 residues. The V gene lost 0 bases and the J gene lost 1 base, with 8 bases spanning the gap. The CDR3 is CASSVATGSYEQYF. CDR3 nucleotides: TGTGCCAGCAGCGTAGCCACAGGGTCCTACGAGCAGTACTTC.

CDR3 nucleotide sequence: TGTGCCAGCAGCTTGGACAGGGTTCGGTTTTTCGGGACCGGGGAGCTGTTTTTT. Its protein is CASSLDRVRFFGTGELFF. The rearrangement uses TRBV7-9 and TRBJ2-2, with 8 nucleotides matching TRBD1. The CDR3 spans 18 residues. Trimming took 3 bases from V and 5 from J; bases not matched to a gene: 14. Germline V gene data show CDR1 as SEHNR and CDR2 as FQNEAQ (reference sequence). Using reference TRBV7-9 and TRBJ2-2 for the parts outside the CDR3, the full variable domain is DTGVSQNPRHKITKRGQNVTFRCDPISEHNRLYWYRQTLGQGPEFLTYFQNEAQLEKSRLLSDRFSAERPKGSFSTLEIQRTEQGDSAMYLCASSLDRVRFFGTGELFFGEGSRLTVL.

The chain recombines TRBV5-1 with TRBJ1-1; possibly TRBD1 for D (6 bases). The CDR3 loop spans 14 amino acids. Trimming removed 0 bases from V and 8 bases from J, with 14 bases in between. Germline CDR1 reads SGHRS; CDR2 reads YFSETQ. The CDR3 sequence is CASSLGTGATEAFF. The DNA of the CDR3 is TGCGCCAGCAGCTTGGGTACGGGGGCAACCGAAGCTTTCTTT.

This clone was seen once. The chain links TRBV7-2 to TRBJ2-1; 8 bases fit TRBD1. The CDR3 totals 16 residues. CDR1 SGHTA and CDR2 FQGNSA come from the germline V gene. V shed 5 bases, J shed 1 base, and the junction held 7 bases outside the gene matches. This CDR3 reads CASSIQGVPSYNEQFF. CDR3 bases: TGTGCCAGCAGCATACAGGGGGTACCTTCCTACAATGAGCAGTTCTTC.

This clone appeared once. CDR3 nucleotide sequence: TGTGCCAGCGGTATCGGGGGCGTTAACTATGGCTACACCTTC. Translation: CASGIGGVNYGYTF. This rearrangement joins TRBV28 to TRBJ1-2, with D perhaps TRBD1 (6 bases). This CDR3 is built from 14 residues. The germline V gene has CDR1 MDHEN and CDR2 SYDVKM. With 8 bases removed from V and 1 base from J, the gap between germline ends came to 14 bases.

This chain connects TRBV5-1 to TRBJ2-5; 7 nucleotides match TRBD2. The CDR3 consists of 16 residues. Germline CDR1 is SGHRS and CDR2 is YFSETQ. With V trimmed by 4 bases and J by 3 bases, 12 bases remained unmatched. The CDR3 is CASSRGGRAFEETQYF. CDR3 DNA sequence: TGCGCCAGCAGCCGGGGAGGGAGGGCCTTTGAAGAGACCCAGTACTTC.

This clone was counted a single time. The chain combines TRBV20-1 with TRBJ1-2; D is unresolved. Looked up from germline, CDR1 is DFQATT and CDR2 is SNEGSKA (reference sequence). CDR3 size: 11 residues. V lost 7 bases and J lost 2, with 8 bases in between. The CDR3 DNA follows: TGCAGTGGAAAAGGGAACTATGGCTACACCTTC. Protein: CSGKGNYGYTF.

This chain uses TRBV7-2 with TRBJ2-1; D call uncertain. The CDR3 consists of 15 residues. Trimming removed 10 bases at V and 10 bases at J, with 26 bases between. The germline V gene encodes CDR1 SGHTA and CDR2 FQGNSA. The CDR3 region is CATRKDPTSAWEQFF. Written as DNA, the CDR3 is TGTGCCACCAGAAAGGATCCGACAAGCGCATGGGAGCAGTTCTTC.

The CDR3 spells CASSLGEGTQYF. The CDR3 coding sequence is TGTGCCAGCAGCTTAGGGGAGGGGACCCAGTACTTC. The V and J genes are TRBV7-9 and TRBJ2-4; 7 bases match TRBD2. The J call may be wrong; the DNA end is better matched by TRBJ2-5. Germline lookup yields CDR1 SEHNR and CDR2 FQNEAQ (reference sequence). The CDR3 extends over 12 amino acids.

A few counts support this clone. This chain links TRBV5-1 with TRBJ1-2, with D tentatively TRBD1 (5 bases). The CDR3 spans 17 residues. Germline V gives CDR1 SGHRS, CDR2 YFSETQ. The V gene lost 3 bases and the J gene lost 1 base, with 19 bases spanning the gap. CDR3 DNA: TGCGCCAGCAGCTCCTCTCCCGCGGGGGAGGTTAACTATGGCTACACCTTC. Translated, it gives CASSSSPAGEVNYGYTF.

This chain connects TRBV7-9 to TRBJ2-2; 9 nucleotides match TRBD1. From germline, CDR1 is SEHNR and CDR2 FQNEAQ (reference sequence). This CDR3 has 16 amino acids. The J segment lost 2 bases and the V segment lost 5 bases, leaving 6 bases of the junction unmatched. CDR3 sequence: CASSRRQGVNTGELFF. The DNA of the CDR3 is TGTGCCAGCAGCCGCCGACAGGGGGTAAACACCGGGGAGCTGTTTTTT.

The CDR3 here is CASGPTQGARNTEAFF. In nucleotides, the CDR3 is TGTGCTAGTGGTCCCACACAGGGGGCGAGGAACACTGAAGCTTTCTTT. This rearrangement joins TRBV12-5 to TRBJ1-1; TRBD1 matches 9 bases. Germline lookup yields CDR1 LGHNT and CDR2 FRNRAP. The CDR3 sequence is 16 residues long. J lost 1 base, V lost 5 bases, and 8 bases had no gene match.